The 24 T cell receptor beta chains in this list originate from one sample, sequenced in a study of blood T cell repertoires in COVID-19. Profiled with immunoSEQ multiplex PCR; TCRdb holds only in-frame clones, not every one. The sample consists of 400,000 or so clones, approximately 91% of them appearing once. The sequenced material came from peripheral blood. All receptors derive from a woman in her thirties or forties with COVID-19, enrolled during active disease.

V gene TRBV28 combines with J gene TRBJ1-1, with D unclear. The germline CDR1 and CDR2 sequences are MDHEN and SYDVKM. CDR3 size: 15 residues. V shed 3 bases and J shed 2 bases, with 13 bases lying between them. In nucleotides, the CDR3 is TGTGCCAGCAGTTTGGCTTTCCGGGGAAACACTGAAGCTTTCTTT. Translating gives CASSLAFRGNTEAFF.

The chain links TRBV4-3 to TRBJ2-5; 8 nucleotides align to TRBD2. With 2 bases clipped from V and 4 bases from J, the junction kept 12 bases outside the gene matches. This CDR3 is built from 17 residues. The germline gives CDR1 LGHNA, CDR2 YSLEER. Here the CDR3 DNA reads TGCGCCAGCAGCCAAACTTCAAGCGGGAGTGTGCGAGAGACCCAGTACTTC. Amino acid sequence: CASSQTSSGSVRETQYF.

This clone was detected a few times. The chain combines TRBV4-1 with TRBJ1-2; D is unresolved. The CDR3 is 15 residues long. Trimming left V 8 bases short and J 0 bases short, with 16 bases between. The V gene's germline CDR1 is MGHRA and CDR2 YSYEKL. Here the CDR3 DNA reads TGCGCCAGCTCGAAAGCGGAGGGAGCTAACTATGGCTACACCTTC. Translation gives CASSKAEGANYGYTF.

The chain employs TRBV2 and TRBJ1-1, with D possibly matching TRBD1 (6 bases). CDR3 length equals 13 residues. CDR1 and CDR2 from the germline V gene are SNHLY and FYNNEI. V was trimmed by 6 bases and J by 6 bases, leaving 14 bases between them. CDR3 sequence: CASRGTLFSEAFF. CDR3 nucleotides: TGTGCCAGCAGAGGGACATTATTCTCTGAAGCTTTCTTT.

The J gene is TRBJ2-6, the V gene TRBV4-1; D may be TRBD2 (7 bases). CDR1 and CDR2 (germline): MGHRA, YSYEKL. Trimming took off 0 bases at V and 2 bases at J, with 14 bases between the two ends. The CDR3 length is 18 residues. CDR3 DNA sequence: TGCGCCAGCAGCCAAGAAGGGGGAGGGGCTGCTGGGGCCAACGTCCTGACTTTC. It encodes CASSQEGGGAAGANVLTF.

The chain employs TRBV25-1 and TRBJ2-7; no firm D call. Germline CDR1 is MGHDK and CDR2 is SYGVNS. The V gene lost 2 bases and the J gene lost 3 bases, with 5 bases spanning the gap. The CDR3 runs to 12 residues. The CDR3, as DNA: TGTGCCAGCAGTGAAAACAGCTACGAGCAGTACTTC. It translates to CASSENSYEQYF.

The gene calls are TRBV12-5 and TRBJ2-1; 13 bases agree with TRBD2. The trim removed 7 bases at V and 9 bases at J, leaving 6 bases unmatched. Per the germline V gene, CDR1 is LGHNT and CDR2 is FRNRAP. The CDR3 covers 14 residues. The CDR3 sequence is CASALGLAGFEQFF. CDR3 in DNA: TGTGCTAGTGCCTTGGGACTAGCGGGATTTGAGCAGTTCTTC.

In this sample, this clone turned up a few times. This chain connects TRBV29-1 to TRBJ1-1, with D possibly matching TRBD1 (6 bases). Deletions cut 5 bases from V and 3 bases from J, with 19 bases between. CDR3 length: 15 residues. Germline-derived CDR1 and CDR2 are SQVTM and ANQGSEA. In DNA form, the CDR3 reads TGCAGCGTTCTCGGCGGGGGCGTGGGGTACACTGAAGCTTTCTTT. It specifies CSVLGGGVGYTEAFF.

This clone was seen only once. This CDR3 is also generated by other DNA sequences in the sample. V usage is TRBV20-1 and J usage is TRBJ2-1; no firm D call. In germline, CDR1 is DFQATT, CDR2 SNEGSKA (reference sequence). The ends were cut back, 1 base at V and 6 bases at J, with 4 bases in the middle. The CDR3 is 11 residues long. The CDR3 region has the DNA TGCAGTGCTAGAGGTCGCAATGAGCAGTTCTTC. Protein: CSARGRNEQFF.

The chain combines TRBV12-5 with TRBJ2-5, with no clear D. The V gene lost 6 bases and the J gene lost 0 bases, with 11 bases spanning the gap. The CDR3 loop spans 14 amino acids. Germline loops: CDR1 LGHNT, CDR2 FRNRAP. DNA of the CDR3: TGTGCTAGTGGCCATGACTCGTACCAAGAGACCCAGTACTTC. Translating it yields CASGHDSYQETQYF.

The V call is TRBV27, the J call TRBJ1-4; 8 positions match TRBD1. Per the germline V gene, CDR1 is MNHEY and CDR2 is SMNVEV (reference sequence). The V and J ends lost 2 bases and 10 bases, in that order; junction bases with no gene match: 9. The CDR3 is 15 amino acids. The CDR3 nucleotides read TGTGCCAGCAGTTTACAGGGGGCGCGAAGTGGAAAACTGTTTTTT. This codes for CASSLQGARSGKLFF.

This clone appeared once. The chain combines TRBV4-3 with TRBJ1-2; D call uncertain. Germline CDR1 LGHNA, CDR2 YSLEER. The CDR3 is made up of 13 amino acids. V gave up 3 bases and J gave up 7 bases, with 12 bases separating them. Here the CDR3 DNA reads TGCGCCAGCAGCCAGCGTGTGCGGCCTGGCTACACCTTC. Its protein is CASSQRVRPGYTF.

The chain carries TRBV9 and TRBJ2-1; perhaps TRBD1 as D (5 bases). The CDR3 contains 15 residues. Trimming cost V 3 bases and J 7 bases, with 17 bases left between them. Germline values: CDR1 SGDLS, CDR2 YYNGEE. CDR3 sequence (DNA): TGTGCCAGCAGCGAAACAGCCAACCCAGGGAATGAGCAGTTCTTC. Protein sequence: CASSETANPGNEQFF.

This clone has a single count. V is TRBV6-5 and J is TRBJ2-5; 10 positions match TRBD1. From germline, CDR1 is MNHEY and CDR2 SVGAGI. Trimming cost V 6 bases and J 5 bases; bases outside gene matches: 9. This CDR3 region has 15 residues. The chain's CDR3 is CASRTTTGGTETQYF. The CDR3 DNA sequence: TGTGCCAGCAGAACCACGACAGGGGGCACGGAGACCCAGTACTTC.

This clone was seen a single time. The rearrangement links TRBV11-1 to TRBJ2-5, with D possibly being TRBD1 (5 bases). There are 15 residues in the CDR3. Germline V CDR1 and CDR2: SGHAT, FQDESV (reference sequence). V dropped 0 bases and J dropped 4 bases, with 12 bases sitting between them. CDR3 sequence reads: CASSLAVRQSETQYF. The CDR3 bases are TGTGCCAGCAGCTTAGCCGTTCGACAGTCAGAGACCCAGTACTTC.

The sample holds a few counts of this clone. This rearrangement joins TRBV15 to TRBJ1-1, with D hard to call. Germline V gives CDR1 LNHNV, CDR2 YYDKDF (reference sequence). V was pared by 0 bases and J by 2 bases, with 10 bases between. This CDR3 comprises 15 residues. CDR3 sequence: CATSRDWSGNTEAFF. The CDR3 bases are TGTGCCACCAGCAGAGATTGGTCAGGCAACACTGAAGCTTTCTTT.

The CDR3 loop reads CASSVQGQGAREQYF. The CDR3, as DNA: TGTGCCAGTAGCGTGCAGGGACAGGGGGCGCGGGAGCAGTACTTC. The chain is built from TRBV19 and TRBJ2-7; 12 nucleotides match TRBD1. The CDR3 length is 15 residues. V gave up 6 bases and J gave up 7 bases; unmatched junction bases: 10. Germline loops: CDR1 LNHDA, CDR2 SQIVND (reference sequence). The full variable domain, its missing parts supplied by reference TRBV19 and TRBJ2-7, is DGGITQSPKYLFRKEGQNVTLSCEQNLNHDAMYWYRQDPGQGLRLIYYSQIVNDFQKGDIAEGYSVSREKKESFPLTVTSAQKNPTAFYLCASSVQGQGAREQYFGPGTRLTVT.

The genes are TRBV6-2 or TRBV6-3 and TRBJ2-7, with D possibly TRBD2 on 6 matching bases. Trimming left V 6 bases short and J 4 bases short, with 31 bases between. Germline lookup yields CDR1 MNHEY and CDR2 SVGEGT. This CDR3 contains 19 residues. CDR3 sequence: CASSERVPLWDLRGYEQYF. As DNA, the CDR3 is TGTGCCAGCAGCGAAAGGGTACCCCTCTGGGACTTAAGAGGATACGAGCAGTACTTC.

This clone was recorded once. The V call is TRBV19, the J call TRBJ1-6, with 12 bases lining up with TRBD1. This CDR3 comprises 16 residues. Germline CDR1 is LNHDA and CDR2 is SQIVND (reference sequence). Trimming at V came to 4 bases and at J to 7 bases, leaving 5 bases not matched to a gene. CDR3 nucleotide sequence: TGTGCCAGTAGTACGGGACAGGGGGCGAAGAATTCACCCCTCCACTTT. It is translated as CASSTGQGAKNSPLHF.

A few counts support this clone. The rearrangement uses TRBV6-5 and TRBJ2-7, with a weak D call TRBD1 (6 bases). Germline V gene sequence: CDR1 MNHEY, CDR2 SVGAGI. The V and J ends lost 1 base and 3 bases respectively, with 13 bases between them. The CDR3 has 15 residues. In nucleotides, the CDR3 is TGTGCCAGCAGTTACTTACAGGGAATGGGCTACGAGCAGTACTTC. Translated, it gives CASSYLQGMGYEQYF.

The chain recombines TRBV30 with TRBJ1-1, with TRBD1 matching over 8 bases. CDR1 is GTSNPN, CDR2 SVGIG, per germline (reference sequence). V was pared by 2 bases and J by 1 base, with 6 bases of the junction left unmatched. The CDR3 totals 15 residues. The CDR3: CAWSLPDRGNTEAFF. The CDR3 nucleotides are TGTGCCTGGAGTCTCCCAGACAGGGGGAACACTGAAGCTTTCTTT.

The chain joins TRBV27 to TRBJ1-6, with 9 nucleotides matching TRBD1. The CDR3 totals 17 residues. V was clipped by 5 bases and J by 4 bases; unmatched bases: 9. Per the germline V gene, CDR1 is MNHEY and CDR2 is SMNVEV (reference sequence). The CDR3: CASSASSGTGYNSPLHF. CDR3 DNA: TGTGCCAGCAGTGCCTCATCCGGGACAGGGTATAATTCACCCCTCCACTTT.

The J gene is TRBJ2-3, the V gene TRBV7-9; D may be TRBD1 (5 bases). CDR1 is SEHNR, CDR2 FQNEAQ, per germline (reference sequence). This CDR3 has 17 residues. V was shortened by 8 bases and J by 2 bases, with 23 bases between the two germline ends. The CDR3 coding sequence is TGTGCCAGCCTCTCATCACAGGCATCGCGCTTCACAGATACGCAGTATTTT. It translates to CASLSSQASRFTDTQYF.

The chain couples TRBV6-5 to TRBJ1-5, with D hard to call. Between the trimmed V and J ends, which lost 11 bases and 0 bases, there was a span of 8 bases. This CDR3 is 12 amino acids long. CDR1 is MNHEY, CDR2 SVGAGI, per germline. CDR3 residues: CACTVSNQPQHF. CDR3 coding DNA: TGTGCCTGCACCGTTAGCAATCAGCCCCAGCATTTT.